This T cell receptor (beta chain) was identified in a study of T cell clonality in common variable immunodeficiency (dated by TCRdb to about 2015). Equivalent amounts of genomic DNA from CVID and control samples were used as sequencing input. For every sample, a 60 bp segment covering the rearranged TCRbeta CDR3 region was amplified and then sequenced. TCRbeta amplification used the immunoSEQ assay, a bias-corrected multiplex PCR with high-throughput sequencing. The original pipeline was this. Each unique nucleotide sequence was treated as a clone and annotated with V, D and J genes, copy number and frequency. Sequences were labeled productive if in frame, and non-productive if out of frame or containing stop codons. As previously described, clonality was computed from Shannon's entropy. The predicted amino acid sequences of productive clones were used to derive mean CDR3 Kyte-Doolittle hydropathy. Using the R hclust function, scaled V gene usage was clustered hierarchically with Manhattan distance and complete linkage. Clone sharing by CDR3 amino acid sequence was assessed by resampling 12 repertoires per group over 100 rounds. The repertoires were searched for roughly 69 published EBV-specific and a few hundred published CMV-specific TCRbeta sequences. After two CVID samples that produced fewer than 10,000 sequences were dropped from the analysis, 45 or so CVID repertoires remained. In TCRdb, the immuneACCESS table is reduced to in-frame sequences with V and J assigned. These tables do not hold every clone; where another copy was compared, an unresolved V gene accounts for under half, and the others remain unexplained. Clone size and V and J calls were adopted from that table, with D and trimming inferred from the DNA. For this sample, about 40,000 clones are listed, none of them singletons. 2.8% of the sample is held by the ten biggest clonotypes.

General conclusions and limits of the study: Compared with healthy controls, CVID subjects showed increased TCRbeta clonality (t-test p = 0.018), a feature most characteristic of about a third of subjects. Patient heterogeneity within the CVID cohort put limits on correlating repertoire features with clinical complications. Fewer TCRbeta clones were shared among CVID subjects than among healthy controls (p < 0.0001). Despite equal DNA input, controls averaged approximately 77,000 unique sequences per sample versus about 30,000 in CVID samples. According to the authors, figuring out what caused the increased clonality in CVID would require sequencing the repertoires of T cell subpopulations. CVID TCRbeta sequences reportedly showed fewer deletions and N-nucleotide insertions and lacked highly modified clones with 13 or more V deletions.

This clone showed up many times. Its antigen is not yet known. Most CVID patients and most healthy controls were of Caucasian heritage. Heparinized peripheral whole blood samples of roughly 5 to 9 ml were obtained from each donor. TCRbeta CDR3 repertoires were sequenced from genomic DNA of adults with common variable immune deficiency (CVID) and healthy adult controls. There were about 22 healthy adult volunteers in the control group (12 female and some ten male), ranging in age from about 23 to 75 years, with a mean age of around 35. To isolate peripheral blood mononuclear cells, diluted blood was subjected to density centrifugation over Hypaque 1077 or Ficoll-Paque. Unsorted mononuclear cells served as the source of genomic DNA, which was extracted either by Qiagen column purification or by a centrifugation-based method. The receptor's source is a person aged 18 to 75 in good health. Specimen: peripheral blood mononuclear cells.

The CDR3 loop reads CASSLYEGNQETQYF. The DNA read from the CDR3 is TGCGCCAGCAGCTTGTATGAAGGTAACCAAGAGACC. The chain employs TRBV5-1 and TRBJ2-5; the D gene is not confidently resolved. The sequenced fragment ends 3 residues before the CDR3 boundary, so the rest is inferred from the germline J gene. CDR1 and CDR2, per the germline V gene, are SGHRS and YFSETQ. Spanning cysteine to phenylalanine, the CDR3 consists of 15 amino acids. The CDR3 was read in part: 36 bases, with the frame set at base 1. V is pared back by 1 base and J by 0 bases, with 10 bases lying between the germline termini.